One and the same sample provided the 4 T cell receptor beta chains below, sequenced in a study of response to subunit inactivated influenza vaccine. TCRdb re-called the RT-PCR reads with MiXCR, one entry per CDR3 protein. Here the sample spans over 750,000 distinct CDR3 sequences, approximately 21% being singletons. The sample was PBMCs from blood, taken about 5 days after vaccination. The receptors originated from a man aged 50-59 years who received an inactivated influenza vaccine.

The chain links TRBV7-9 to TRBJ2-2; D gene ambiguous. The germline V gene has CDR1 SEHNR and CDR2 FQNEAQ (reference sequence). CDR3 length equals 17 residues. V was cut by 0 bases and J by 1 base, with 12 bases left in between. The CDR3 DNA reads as TGTGCCAGCAGCTTAGCTCCGGCAACATTGAACACCGGGGAGCTGTTTTTT. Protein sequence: CASSLAPATLNTGELFF.

The CDR3 loop reads CATSRAQGALDEQFF. The DNA of the CDR3 is TGTGCCACCAGCAGAGCACAGGGGGCTCTCGATGAGCAGTTCTTC. The rearrangement joins TRBV15 to TRBJ2-1, with TRBD1 matching over 9 bases. The CDR3 spans 15 residues. V shed 1 base and J 8 bases; nucleotides not matched to a gene: 6. Germline values: CDR1 LNHNV, CDR2 YYDKDF (reference sequence).

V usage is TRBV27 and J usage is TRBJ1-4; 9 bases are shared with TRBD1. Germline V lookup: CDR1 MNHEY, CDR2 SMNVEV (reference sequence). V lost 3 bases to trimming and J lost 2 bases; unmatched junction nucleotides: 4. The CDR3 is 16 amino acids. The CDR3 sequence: CASSFGQGPTNEKLFF. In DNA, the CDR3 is TGTGCCAGCAGTTTCGGACAGGGGCCCACTAATGAAAAACTGTTTTTT.

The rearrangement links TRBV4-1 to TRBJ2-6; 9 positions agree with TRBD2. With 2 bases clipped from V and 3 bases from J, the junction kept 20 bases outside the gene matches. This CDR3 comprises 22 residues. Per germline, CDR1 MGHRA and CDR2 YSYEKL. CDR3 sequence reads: CASSQRWREGRSGSLGANVLTF. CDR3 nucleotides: TGCGCCAGCAGCCAAAGGTGGCGGGAGGGCCGTAGTGGAAGCCTTGGGGCCAACGTCCTGACTTTC.